Given below is one T cell receptor (beta chain) in context. Libraries were prepared by immunoSEQ multiplex PCR; TCRdb keeps only in-frame clonotypes and omits some of them. Of about 680,000 clones listed, under 95% are singletons. Naive CD8 cells were CD45RO-negative, positively selected for CCR7, excluding terminally differentiated effector memory CD45RA+ cells. This sample was included in a study of shared clonotypes between healthy human individuals. From germline, CDR1 is SQVTM and CDR2 ANQGSEA. The V and J ends lost 0 bases and 4 bases respectively, with 18 bases between them. The CDR3 extends over 16 amino acids.

The sequence was collected from a man younger than 45 in good health. The specimen was naive CD8+ T cells sorted from blood. The chain carries TRBV29-1 and TRBJ1-2; tentative D call: TRBD1 (6 bases). The CDR3 sequence is CSVEDSATGASYGYTF. The CDR3 coding sequence is TGCAGCGTTGAAGATTCGGCGACAGGCGCGAGCTATGGCTACACCTTC. The whole variable domain, filled in from reference TRBV29-1 and TRBJ1-2, reads SAVISQKPSRDICQRGTSLTIQCQVDSQVTMMFWYRQQPGQSLTLIATANQGSEATYESGFVIDKFPISRPNLTFSTLTVSNMSPEDSSIYLCSVEDSATGASYGYTFGSGTRLTVV.